A selection of T cell receptor beta chains follows, all from one sample in a study of CD4 T cells in relation to SARS-CoV-2 and coronaviruses. These receptors are not linked to any known antigen. Only in-frame clones appear in the TCRdb table, and some are missing; sequencing was by immunoSEQ multiplex PCR. The table shows over 20,000 clones, with around four fifths occurring only once. The sequenced sample was CD4+ T cells from PBMCs, cultured in vitro. The origin of the receptors is a human donor in good health. Both conserved end residues are part of each CDR3. The order of the fields is clone size, D gene, CDR3 length, V gene, J gene, CDR3 protein, CDR3 DNA. A D gene is named only where the DNA matches it firmly. The size field is filled for only some rows; it gives once, few, many or a size class.

NA,NA,13,TRBV29-1,TRBJ1-6,CSVGEGLSSPLHF,TGCAGCGTTGGGGAGGGGCTTAGTTCACCCCTCCACTTT
NA,TRBD2,15,TRBV7-9,TRBJ2-1,CASSLTSGMTDEQFF,TGTGCCAGCAGCTTGACTAGCGGGATGACTGATGAGCAGTTCTTC
few,NA,13,TRBV6-2/TRBV6-3,TRBJ2-5,CASSKDSQETQYF,TGTGCCAGCAGTAAGGACAGTCAAGAGACCCAGTACTTC
NA,NA,11,TRBV5-4,TRBJ1-1,CASSSHTEAFF,TGTGCCAGCAGCTCACACACTGAAGCTTTCTTT
NA,NA,12,TRBV11-1,TRBJ2-5,CASSFTEETQYF,TGTGCCAGCAGCTTCACAGAAGAGACCCAGTACTTC
NA,TRBD1,16,TRBV6-6,TRBJ2-2,CASTPRDRVTTGELFF,TGTGCCAGCACCCCCCGGGACAGGGTGACCACCGGGGAGCTGTTTTTT
NA,TRBD2,14,TRBV6-5,TRBJ2-5,CASSLGGTKETQYF,TGTGCCAGCAGTTTGGGGGGGACCAAGGAGACCCAGTACTTC
NA,TRBD1,14,TRBV14,TRBJ2-7,CASSQEGQTYEQYF,TGTGCCAGCAGCCAAGAGGGACAGACCTACGAGCAGTACTTC
NA,NA,14,TRBV15,TRBJ2-2,CATSRERVTGELFF,TGTGCCACCAGCAGAGAGCGGGTCACCGGGGAGCTGTTTTTT
NA,NA,11,TRBV30,TRBJ2-3,CAWSAADTQYF,TGTGCCTGGAGTGCTGCCGATACGCAGTATTTT
NA,TRBD1,14,TRBV24-1,TRBJ1-2,CATSDRQGFYGYTF,TGTGCCACCAGTGATCGACAGGGTTTCTATGGCTACACCTTC
NA,TRBD1,13,TRBV10-2,TRBJ2-7,CASSESHRGEQYF,TGCGCCAGCAGTGAGAGCCACAGGGGCGAGCAGTACTTC
NA,NA,15,TRBV5-1,TRBJ2-5,CASSPLGTGQETQYF,TGCGCCAGCAGCCCTCTGGGTACAGGCCAAGAGACCCAGTACTTC
once,NA,17,TRBV24-1,TRBJ2-6,CATSDPFDRPGANVLTF,TGTGCCACCAGTGACCCATTTGACAGGCCTGGGGCCAACGTCCTGACTTTC
NA,NA,14,TRBV7-9,TRBJ2-3,CASSLGVSTDTQYF,TGTGCCAGCAGCTTAGGGGTGAGCACAGATACGCAGTATTTT
NA,NA,17,TRBV6-4,TRBJ2-3,CASSDSGTQGHTDTQYF,TGTGCCAGCAGTGACTCTGGGACTCAAGGACACACAGATACGCAGTATTTT
NA,NA,13,TRBV19,TRBJ1-3,CASGQGLGNTIYF,TGTGCCAGCGGCCAAGGCCTCGGAAACACCATATATTTT
once,NA,14,TRBV28,TRBJ1-4,CASSLGGIDEKLFF,TGTGCCAGCAGTTTGGGGGGCATTGATGAAAAACTGTTTTTT
NA,TRBD1,14,TRBV6-4,TRBJ2-2,CASSATGDTGELFF,TGTGCCAGCAGTGCGACAGGGGACACCGGGGAGCTGTTTTTT
NA,NA,12,TRBV20-1,TRBJ1-2,CSASWGNYGYTF,TGCAGTGCCAGTTGGGGGAACTATGGCTACACCTTC
NA,TRBD1,15,TRBV24-1,TRBJ2-3,CATSWTGASTDTQYF,TGTGCCACCTCATGGACAGGGGCCTCCACAGATACGCAGTATTTT
NA,TRBD1,13,TRBV12-3/TRBV12-4,TRBJ1-2,CASTGTGGYGYTF,TGTGCCAGCACCGGGACAGGGGGCTATGGCTACACCTTC
NA,TRBD1,16,TRBV7-8,TRBJ2-3,CASIDDAGTGPDTQYF,TGTGCCAGCATCGATGACGCCGGGACAGGCCCAGATACGCAGTATTTT
NA,NA,15,TRBV27,TRBJ2-7,CASSLFGQTWDEQYF,TGTGCCAGCAGTTTATTTGGACAAACTTGGGACGAGCAGTACTTC
NA,NA,13,TRBV19,TRBJ2-1,CASSPPAYNEQFF,TGTGCCAGTAGCCCCCCCGCTTACAATGAGCAGTTCTTC
once,NA,14,TRBV7-9,TRBJ1-6,CASSFATANSPLHF,TGTGCCAGCAGCTTCGCGACGGCTAATTCACCCCTCCACTTT
NA,TRBD1,14,TRBV25-1,TRBJ1-6,CASSATGMWSPLHF,TGTGCCAGCAGTGCGACAGGGATGTGGTCACCCCTCCACTTT
NA,TRBD2,17,TRBV5-1,TRBJ2-1,CASRTSGRPSSYNEQFF,TGCGCCAGCAGAACTAGCGGGAGGCCGAGCTCCTACAATGAGCAGTTCTTC
few,TRBD1,13,TRBV7-6,TRBJ1-2,CASSFAGGYGYTF,TGTGCCAGCAGCTTCGCAGGGGGTTATGGCTACACCTTC
NA,NA,12,TRBV12-3/TRBV12-4,TRBJ2-5,CASTAGRETQYF,TGTGCCAGCACTGCGGGTCGGGAGACCCAGTACTTC
NA,NA,14,TRBV5-1,TRBJ2-5,CASSIDSSQETQYF,TGCGCCAGCAGCATTGACTCAAGCCAAGAGACCCAGTACTTC
NA,NA,15,TRBV5-6,TRBJ1-2,CASSLASLTNYGYTF,TGTGCCAGCAGCTTGGCCTCACTGACCAACTATGGCTACACCTTC
few,TRBD2,18,TRBV7-9,TRBJ2-1,CASSLEPASGRAWNEQFF,TGTGCCAGCAGCTTAGAGCCGGCTAGCGGGAGGGCCTGGAATGAGCAGTTCTTC
NA,TRBD2,19,TRBV24-1,TRBJ2-7,CATSDLQGTNSGSSYEQYF,TGTGCCACCAGTGATTTGCAAGGCACTAATAGCGGGAGTTCCTACGAGCAGTACTTC
NA,TRBD2,16,TRBV5-1,TRBJ2-6,CASSSGVGSGANVLTF,TGCGCCAGTTCTAGCGGGGTGGGCTCTGGGGCCAACGTCCTGACTTTC
NA,NA,13,TRBV7-9,TRBJ1-4,CASSLGVGDKLFF,TGTGCCAGCAGCTTAGGGGTAGGGGACAAACTGTTTTTT
NA,NA,14,TRBV4-1,TRBJ2-1,CASSQTQGYNEQFF,TGCGCCAGCAGCCAGACACAGGGATACAATGAGCAGTTCTTC
NA,NA,13,TRBV18,TRBJ1-5,CASSPTGFQPQHF,TGTGCCAGCTCTCCGACAGGCTTTCAGCCCCAGCATTTT
NA,NA,13,TRBV6-5,TRBJ2-6,CASSSSGANVLTF,TGTGCCAGCAGTAGCTCTGGGGCCAACGTCCTGACTTTC
few,TRBD1,15,TRBV3-1/TRBV3-2,TRBJ1-1,CASKTGANLNTEAFF,TGTGCCAGTAAGACAGGGGCGAACTTGAACACTGAAGCTTTCTTT
NA,NA,16,TRBV12-5,TRBJ2-2,CASGSPGSTNTGELFF,TGTGCTAGTGGCTCCCCTGGGAGTACGAACACCGGGGAGCTGTTTTTT
NA,NA,14,TRBV5-5,TRBJ2-7,CASSLIQSINEQYF,TGTGCCAGCAGCTTGATACAGTCTATAAACGAGCAGTACTTC
NA,TRBD1,12,TRBV29-1,TRBJ1-2,CSAEGQGNGYTF,TGCAGCGCTGAGGGACAGGGGAATGGCTACACCTTC
few,NA,13,TRBV12-3/TRBV12-4,TRBJ2-6,CASSSSGANVLTF,TGTGCCAGCAGTTCCTCTGGGGCCAACGTCCTGACTTTC
NA,TRBD1,16,TRBV5-1,TRBJ2-3,CASSPGTGGRADTQYF,TGCGCCAGCAGCCCCGGGACAGGGGGGAGAGCAGATACGCAGTATTTT
NA,TRBD1,15,TRBV19,TRBJ2-5,CASSIAGTGEETQYF,TGTGCCAGTAGTATTGCGGGGACAGGGGAAGAGACCCAGTACTTC
NA,TRBD1,14,TRBV5-1,TRBJ1-5,CASSLGGAGQPQHF,TGCGCCAGCAGCTTAGGGGGCGCCGGGCAGCCCCAGCATTTT
once,NA,18,TRBV12-5,TRBJ1-2,CASGLVPYGDQANYGYTF,TGTGCTAGTGGTTTGGTACCGTACGGGGATCAGGCTAACTATGGCTACACCTTC